The T cell receptor (beta chain) under discussion was sequenced for a study of beta chain features in type 1 diabetes. Since all of the isolated RNA was reverse transcribed, expressed TCRB transcripts were what got sequenced. Mean read depth for naive, central memory and regulatory T cell samples was about 3.6 million reads. Clones were sequenced by immunoSEQ multiplex PCR, and TCRdb holds only the in-frame ones, with some missing. This table holds roughly 450,000 clones, approximately 10% found once. Study-wide results and caveats: Type 1 diabetes patients had moderately but significantly shorter TCRB CDR3s in all four CD4+ subsets. The study found fewer insertions and more deletions at VDJ junctions in type 1 diabetes patients.

This clone was observed a few times. Its target is not known. With 4 bases clipped from V and 5 bases from J, the junction kept 11 bases outside the gene matches. The germline gives CDR1 MGHRA, CDR2 YSYEKL. The CDR3 length is 18 residues. The sample was naive CD4+ T cells from blood. The clonotype was recovered from a woman under 30 in good health. The chain combines TRBV4-1 with TRBJ2-1, with TRBD2 matching over 13 bases. Here the CDR3 DNA reads TGCGCCAGCAGCCCAAGTGCGACTAGCGGGGGGACAAACAATGAGCAGTTCTTC. It specifies CASSPSATSGGTNNEQFF.